Listed below are T cell receptor beta chains from one sample, sequenced in a study of cytomegalovirus exposure and HLA in healthy donors. The repertoire was sequenced with immunoSEQ multiplex PCR; TCRdb's copy has only in-frame clones and lacks some. The table has roughly 110,000 clones, 65% to 85% seen once. The sequenced sample consisted of PBMCs. The receptor set was obtained from a man aged 30 to 39 in good health and CMV-seronegative. The CDR3 runs from the conserved cysteine through the conserved F or W. A D gene is named only where the DNA matches it firmly. Part of the rows lack a size; the others show once, few, many or a class for expanded clones.

CDR3nt: TGTGCCAGCAGTTACTCCTTGCGACAAGAGACCCAGTACTTC
CDR3aa: CASSYSLRQETQYF
abundance: -
d_gene: -
j_gene: TRBJ2-5
v_gene: TRBV6-5

CDR3nt: TGTGCCTGGAGTGTCTCAGGGAGGGGGTACTTCAATCAGCCCCAGCATTTT
CDR3aa: CAWSVSGRGYFNQPQHF
abundance: -
d_gene: -
j_gene: TRBJ1-5
v_gene: TRBV30

CDR3nt: TGCGCCAGCAGCTTGTCAGGGGGACCTAACTATGGCTACACCTTC
CDR3aa: CASSLSGGPNYGYTF
abundance: -
d_gene: TRBD1
j_gene: TRBJ1-2
v_gene: TRBV5-1

CDR3nt: TGTGCCAGCAGCCACCCCTCCCGGGATACGCAGTATTTT
CDR3aa: CASSHPSRDTQYF
abundance: -
d_gene: -
j_gene: TRBJ2-3
v_gene: TRBV11-1

CDR3nt: TGTGCCAGCAGCTTCGGGAGGGGGGGATGGGAGCAGTTCTTC
CDR3aa: CASSFGRGGWEQFF
abundance: -
d_gene: TRBD2
j_gene: TRBJ2-1
v_gene: TRBV5-4

CDR3nt: TGTGCCACCAGCGCACGCCGGGGGAGCAATCAGCCCCAGCATTTT
CDR3aa: CATSARRGSNQPQHF
abundance: -
d_gene: -
j_gene: TRBJ1-5
v_gene: TRBV15

CDR3nt: TGCGCCAGCAGCCAAGCTCAGGGGGCGCTGAAAGAGACCCAGTACTTC
CDR3aa: CASSQAQGALKETQYF
abundance: -
d_gene: TRBD1
j_gene: TRBJ2-5
v_gene: TRBV4-1

CDR3nt: TGTGCCAGCAGACCGTATCAGGGGCTGTTGGTTGGCTACACCTTC
CDR3aa: CASRPYQGLLVGYTF
abundance: -
d_gene: -
j_gene: TRBJ1-2
v_gene: TRBV6-5

CDR3nt: TGCGCCAGCAGCCAGGCCGGGACTTTAGGGGAAAAACTGTTTTTT
CDR3aa: CASSQAGTLGEKLFF
abundance: -
d_gene: -
j_gene: TRBJ1-4
v_gene: TRBV4-1

CDR3nt: TGTGCCAGCTTCCGCGTCCGAAAAGGGGCTGAAGCTTTCTTT
CDR3aa: CASFRVRKGAEAFF
abundance: -
d_gene: -
j_gene: TRBJ1-1
v_gene: TRBV5-6

CDR3nt: TGTGCCAGCAGTTACTCGGCCACGGGACAGTCAGGCTACACCTTC
CDR3aa: CASSYSATGQSGYTF
abundance: -
d_gene: TRBD1
j_gene: TRBJ1-2
v_gene: TRBV6-5

CDR3nt: TGTGCCAGCAGCCTCGCCGAGTTGGATGAGCAGTTCTTC
CDR3aa: CASSLAELDEQFF
abundance: -
d_gene: -
j_gene: TRBJ2-1
v_gene: TRBV4-2

CDR3nt: TGTGCCAGCAGTGAACAGCGGGGGAGCACAGATACGCAGTATTTT
CDR3aa: CASSEQRGSTDTQYF
abundance: -
d_gene: TRBD2
j_gene: TRBJ2-3
v_gene: TRBV6-1

CDR3nt: TGTGCCTGGAGTGTTTCTGGTGTTCGGGCTTTCTTT
CDR3aa: CAWSVSGVRAFF
abundance: -
d_gene: -
j_gene: TRBJ1-1
v_gene: TRBV30

CDR3nt: TGCGCCAGCAGCCAAGGCACAGGGGGCGCATCACCCCTCCACTTT
CDR3aa: CASSQGTGGASPLHF
abundance: -
d_gene: TRBD1
j_gene: TRBJ1-6
v_gene: TRBV4-1

CDR3nt: TGTGCCAGCAGCTCACAGCAGGTCGAAACTGAAGCTTTCTTT
CDR3aa: CASSSQQVETEAFF
abundance: few
d_gene: -
j_gene: TRBJ1-1
v_gene: TRBV7-9

CDR3nt: TGTGCCAGCAGCCCAGGCGGCGGGGAAGGCTACACCTTC
CDR3aa: CASSPGGGEGYTF
abundance: -
d_gene: -
j_gene: TRBJ1-2
v_gene: TRBV7-8

CDR3nt: TGTGCCAGCAGCCATAGCGGGCTGAGCTCCTACGAGCAGTACTTC
CDR3aa: CASSHSGLSSYEQYF
abundance: once
d_gene: TRBD2
j_gene: TRBJ2-7
v_gene: TRBV7-9

CDR3nt: TGCAGCGTTCTCGGGGGGCTGAATCAGCCCCAGCATTTT
CDR3aa: CSVLGGLNQPQHF
abundance: -
d_gene: -
j_gene: TRBJ1-5
v_gene: TRBV29-1

CDR3nt: TGTGCCAGCCACGGACAGACTAATGAAAAACTGTTTTTT
CDR3aa: CASHGQTNEKLFF
abundance: -
d_gene: -
j_gene: TRBJ1-4
v_gene: TRBV2

CDR3nt: TGTGCCAGCAGCTCCGGGGGACAGTCCTACGAGCAGTACTTC
CDR3aa: CASSSGGQSYEQYF
abundance: -
d_gene: -
j_gene: TRBJ2-7
v_gene: TRBV13

CDR3nt: TGTGCCAGCAGCTTACTCGCGGGAGGGACCTACGAGCAGTACTTC
CDR3aa: CASSLLAGGTYEQYF
abundance: -
d_gene: TRBD2
j_gene: TRBJ2-7
v_gene: TRBV7-3

CDR3nt: TGTGCCAGCGCTAGGAATTCTGGCTACACCTTC
CDR3aa: CASARNSGYTF
abundance: -
d_gene: -
j_gene: TRBJ1-2
v_gene: TRBV7-8

CDR3nt: TGTGCCAGCAGCCCCGAGGGTAGCGGGGGGAAAGATACGCAGTATTTT
CDR3aa: CASSPEGSGGKDTQYF
abundance: -
d_gene: TRBD2
j_gene: TRBJ2-3
v_gene: TRBV13

CDR3nt: TGCGCCAGCAGCTGGGGGGACAGTGGCCAAGAGACCCAGTACTTC
CDR3aa: CASSWGDSGQETQYF
abundance: -
d_gene: -
j_gene: TRBJ2-5
v_gene: TRBV5-1

CDR3nt: TGTGCCTGGAGCAGGACAGGGTACTATGGCTACACCTTC
CDR3aa: CAWSRTGYYGYTF
abundance: -
d_gene: TRBD1
j_gene: TRBJ1-2
v_gene: TRBV30

CDR3nt: TGTGCCAGTCAGGGGAACACTGAAGCTTTCTTT
CDR3aa: CASQGNTEAFF
abundance: -
d_gene: -
j_gene: TRBJ1-1
v_gene: TRBV19

CDR3nt: TGTGCCAGCAGCCAGACAGGGTACTACAATGAGCAGTTCTTC
CDR3aa: CASSQTGYYNEQFF
abundance: -
d_gene: TRBD1
j_gene: TRBJ2-1
v_gene: TRBV11-2

CDR3nt: TGTGCCAGCAGCCATCCCCGGGGGGGCCAAAATGAGCAGTTCTTC
CDR3aa: CASSHPRGGQNEQFF
abundance: -
d_gene: TRBD2
j_gene: TRBJ2-1
v_gene: TRBV14